This T cell receptor beta chain was sequenced for a study of naive and memory T cell subsets. The beta constant-region primer was an equimolar mix of two oligonucleotides covering TRBC1 and TRBC2. Nested alpha and beta constant-region primers with the SP2 primer drove four PCR rounds on ligated cDNA. A single record per CDR3 protein comes from TCRdb applying MiXCR to the UMI-ligation and nested PCR reads. The top ten clones hold about 3% of a sample with 99,000 or so distinct CDR3 sequences, about 15% of them seen once. This clonotype was picked up a small number of times. Antigen specificity is unknown. V lost 5 bases and J lost 5, with 13 bases in between. This CDR3 has 14 residues. Overall study results and limits: Gini index rose across naive, CM, EM and EMRA in CD4 and CD8. TCR counts from RNA may reflect activation-linked expression changes. A few larger clonotypes appeared in naive repertoires, especially CD8, possibly memory cells re-expressing CD45RA.

The clonotype comes from a human donor in good health. The rearrangement joins TRBV12-3 or TRBV12-4 to TRBJ1-5; D remains unclear. The source material was naive CD8+ T cells from blood. This CDR3 reads CASSRAEWDQPQHF. The CDR3, as DNA: TGTGCCAGCAGTCGAGCGGAGTGGGATCAGCCCCAGCATTTT.